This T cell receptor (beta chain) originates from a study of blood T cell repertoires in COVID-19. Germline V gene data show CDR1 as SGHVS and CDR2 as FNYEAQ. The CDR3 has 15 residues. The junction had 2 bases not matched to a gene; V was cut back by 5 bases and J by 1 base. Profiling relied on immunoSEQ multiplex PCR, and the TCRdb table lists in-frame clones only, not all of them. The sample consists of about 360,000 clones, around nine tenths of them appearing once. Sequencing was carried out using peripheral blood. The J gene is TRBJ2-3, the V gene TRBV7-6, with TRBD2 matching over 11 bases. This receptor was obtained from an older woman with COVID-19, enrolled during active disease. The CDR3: CASSKLAGGTDTQYF. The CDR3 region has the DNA TGTGCCAGCAGCAAACTAGCGGGGGGCACAGATACGCAGTATTTT.